The 8 T cell receptor beta chains below were found in one sample sequenced in a study of CD8 T cells in Susac syndrome. cDNA came from about 0.5 to 1 ug RNA primed by random hexamers. A single record per CDR3 protein comes from TCRdb applying MiXCR to the immunoSEQ multiplex PCR reads. The sample includes about 200,000 distinct CDR3 sequences, roughly 91% of them seen just once. Material for sequencing was CD4+ T cells from PBMCs. All receptors derive from a human donor with Susac syndrome.

The chain carries TRBV12-3 or TRBV12-4 and TRBJ1-1, with D possibly matching TRBD1 (5 bases). The CDR3 is 13 residues long. V was clipped by 6 bases and J by 1 base, with 9 bases between them. CDR3 sequence reads: CASRTGGNTEAFF. CDR3 DNA sequence: TGTGCCAGCAGAACGGGGGGGAACACTGAAGCTTTCTTT.

This CDR3 is CASSFTGFSYEQYF. CDR3 DNA sequence: TGTGCCAGCAGTTTTACAGGTTTCTCCTACGAGCAGTACTTC. The J gene is TRBJ2-7, the V gene TRBV27; a weak D match, TRBD1 (5 bases). Germline V gene sequence: CDR1 MNHEY, CDR2 SMNVEV (reference sequence). Trimming shortened V by 3 bases and J by 0 bases, and 9 bases separated the two germline ends. The CDR3 extends over 14 amino acids.

This clonotype was picked up a small number of times. The chain couples TRBV7-2 to TRBJ2-5, with no clear D. CDR1 and CDR2 from the germline V gene are SGHTA and FQGNSA. This CDR3 spans 13 amino acids. V was shortened by 2 bases and J by 5 bases, with 9 bases between the two germline ends. CDR3 DNA: TGTGCCAGCAGCTTACAGTTCATGGAGACCCAGTACTTC. Protein product: CASSLQFMETQYF.

V usage is TRBV7-6 and J usage is TRBJ1-1; the D is unclear. The ends were cut back, 0 bases at V and 6 bases at J, with 11 bases in the middle. The germline CDR1 and CDR2 sequences are SGHVS and FNYEAQ. CDR3 length: 14 residues. In nucleotides, the CDR3 is TGTGCCAGCAGCTTAGCGCCGGGGAGCCCTGAAGCTTTCTTT. This encodes CASSLAPGSPEAFF.

The chain combines TRBV3-1 with TRBJ1-6, with no clear D. The germline gives CDR1 LGHDT, CDR2 YNNKEL (reference sequence). Trimming cost V 2 bases and J 7 bases, with 15 bases left between them. The CDR3 runs 16 residues. The CDR3 sequence is CASSQTTSAPNSPLHF. The CDR3, as DNA: TGTGCCAGCAGCCAAACAACGTCGGCGCCAAATTCACCCCTCCACTTT.

J is TRBJ2-1 and V is TRBV11-2, with D unresolved. Trimming took off 3 bases at V and 9 bases at J, with 12 bases between the two ends. Germline assignment: CDR1 SGHAT and CDR2 FQNNGV. The CDR3 consists of 13 residues. The CDR3 DNA follows: TGTGCCAGCAGCTTTTTCGAATTGGGTGAGCAGTTCTTC. Amino acids: CASSFFELGEQFF.

The V call is TRBV3-1, the J call TRBJ1-1; tentative D call: TRBD1 (5 bases). Trimming stripped 8 bases from V and 3 bases from J, with 13 bases between. This CDR3 region has 13 residues. The V gene's germline CDR1 is LGHDT and CDR2 YNNKEL (reference sequence). CDR3 sequence: CASGTGIYTEAFF. CDR3 coding DNA: TGTGCCAGCGGGACCGGGATTTACACTGAAGCTTTCTTT.

This chain links TRBV18 with TRBJ1-5, with D perhaps TRBD1 (5 bases). V was shortened by 3 bases and J by 5 bases, with 20 bases between the two germline ends. The CDR3 length is 17 residues. Germline assignment: CDR1 KGHSH and CDR2 LQKENI. The CDR3 sequence: CASSPRAREGTDQPQHF. CDR3 nucleotides: TGTGCCAGCTCACCTCGTGCCAGGGAGGGAACAGATCAGCCCCAGCATTTT.